This T cell receptor (beta chain) was profiled in a study of cytomegalovirus exposure and HLA in healthy donors. Study outcomes and limitations: Sequencing depth roughly uniform across donors was assumed in presence/absence analyses.

60 Vbeta and 13 Jbeta primers were used in PCR. Data came from immunoSEQ multiplex PCR; TCRdb stores just in-frame clones and leaves some out. The clone table shows fewer than 150,000 clones, with the ten largest holding under 3.5%. Worth noting for this clone: The antigen remains undetermined.

Trimming removed 0 bases at V and 0 bases at J, with 18 bases between. Germline V lookup: CDR1 LGHNA, CDR2 YSLEER. The CDR3 totals 18 residues. The sequence came from a man aged 35-49 years in good health and CMV-seronegative. The chain couples TRBV4-3 to TRBJ2-7, with D possibly matching TRBD2 (7 bases). Material: PBMCs. DNA of the CDR3: TGCGCCAGCAGCCAAGATTCGGGGGCGGGGGCCCTCTCCTACGAGCAGTACTTC. This encodes CASSQDSGAGALSYEQYF.